This T cell receptor (beta chain) was sequenced for a study of siplizumab effects on memory and regulatory T cells. The data were produced by immunoSEQ multiplex PCR, yet TCRdb's version contains in-frame clones alone and is incomplete. In the table there are about 63,000 clones, 83% of which are singletons. The clonotype comes from a human donor in good health. The sequencing sample was made of memory CD4+ T cells sorted from blood.

The CDR3 is CASRRQGATGELFF. CDR3 in DNA: TGTGCCAGCAGGAGACAGGGGGCAACCGGGGAGCTGTTTTTT. V usage is TRBV13 and J usage is TRBJ2-2; 10 positions agree with TRBD1. In germline, CDR1 is PRHDT, CDR2 FYEKMQ (reference sequence). The CDR3 spans 14 residues. V shed 6 bases and J 5 bases; nucleotides not matched to a gene: 3.